Listed below are T cell receptor beta chains from one sample, sequenced in a study of cytomegalovirus exposure and HLA in healthy donors. TCRdb's copy holds only in-frame clones and misses some; the assay was immunoSEQ multiplex PCR. This sample has 75,000 to 95,000 clones, with around 80% found just once. Sequenced input: PBMCs. The receptors originated from a male donor in good health and CMV-seropositive. The CDR3 runs from the conserved cysteine through the conserved F or W. Each record gives: J gene, D gene, clone size, V gene, CDR3 DNA, CDR3 protein. A D gene is named only where the DNA matches it firmly. Clone sizes are given selectively: once, few, many, or a class where the clone is expanded.

J: TRBJ1-2; D: TRBD1; size: .; V: TRBV4-1; DNA: TGCGCCAGCAGCCAAGGCCAGGGGGCGCCTAACTATGGCTACACCTTC; CDR3: CASSQGQGAPNYGYTF
J: TRBJ2-7; D: TRBD1; size: .; V: TRBV7-9; DNA: TGTGCCAGCAGCTTGGGACAGGGGGCGGGGGAGCAGTACTTC; CDR3: CASSLGQGAGEQYF
J: TRBJ2-7; D: .; size: .; V: TRBV13; DNA: TGTGCCACCCTGGCGGAAAGTTACGAGCAGTACTTC; CDR3: CATLAESYEQYF
J: TRBJ2-5; D: .; size: .; V: TRBV7-2; DNA: TGTGCCAGCAGCCTCGGGACAATTTCACAAGAGACCCAGTACTTC; CDR3: CASSLGTISQETQYF
J: TRBJ2-7; D: TRBD1; size: .; V: TRBV5-1; DNA: TGCGCCAGCAGCTCGGGACAGGTAACCTACGAGCAGTACTTC; CDR3: CASSSGQVTYEQYF
J: TRBJ2-4; D: TRBD2; size: .; V: TRBV6-1; DNA: TGTGCCAGCAACCAGCGGGAGGGGGCCAAAAACATTCAGTACTTC; CDR3: CASNQREGAKNIQYF
J: TRBJ2-7; D: TRBD1; size: .; V: TRBV10-2; DNA: TGCGCCAGCAGTGGGGCCGAGACAGGGCTGACCTACGAGCAGTACTTC; CDR3: CASSGAETGLTYEQYF
J: TRBJ2-1; D: .; size: .; V: TRBV6-5; DNA: TGTGCCAGCCGATCCGGGAGAATCTTCGATGAGCAGTTCTTC; CDR3: CASRSGRIFDEQFF
J: TRBJ2-3; D: TRBD1; size: .; V: TRBV6-5; DNA: TGTGCCAGCAGTTACCTGGGACAGGAGGGCACAGATACGCAGTATTTT; CDR3: CASSYLGQEGTDTQYF
J: TRBJ2-7; D: TRBD1; size: few; V: TRBV7-3; DNA: TGTGCCAGCAGCTTAACAACGCAGGGACAGGGGGCGCCGAGATGCGAGCAGTACTTC; CDR3: CASSLTTQGQGAPRCEQYF
J: TRBJ1-2; D: .; size: .; V: TRBV2; DNA: TGTGCCAGCAGTGAAGGTTACGCGGAGTCCTTC; CDR3: CASSEGYAESF
J: TRBJ1-1; D: TRBD1; size: .; V: TRBV4-2; DNA: TGTGCCAGCAGCCAAGACGGACAGGGAAACACTGAAGCTTTCTTT; CDR3: CASSQDGQGNTEAFF
J: TRBJ2-3; D: .; size: .; V: TRBV6-1; DNA: TGTGCCAGCGGGGCGGCGGTTTCGACAGATACGCAGTATTTT; CDR3: CASGAAVSTDTQYF
J: TRBJ2-5; D: .; size: .; V: TRBV7-9; DNA: TGTGCCAGCAACTTAGAGGGGGGGCGGGCAGGAGAGACCCAGTACTTC; CDR3: CASNLEGGRAGETQYF
J: TRBJ2-6; D: .; size: .; V: TRBV4-1; DNA: TGCGCCAGCAGCCGCGGGGCGGGGGGGGCCAACGTCCTGACTTTC; CDR3: CASSRGAGGANVLTF
J: TRBJ2-7; D: TRBD1; size: .; V: TRBV6-5; DNA: TGTGCCAGCAGGTTAACAGGGGGCAAGGCCTACGAGCAGTACTTC; CDR3: CASRLTGGKAYEQYF
J: TRBJ2-1; D: TRBD1; size: .; V: TRBV5-1; DNA: TGCGCCAGCAGCTTCGCAGGGACAGGCAATGAGCAGTTCTTC; CDR3: CASSFAGTGNEQFF
J: TRBJ1-5; D: .; size: .; V: TRBV27; DNA: TGTGCCAGCAGTAGTCCCGGGTACAATCAGCCCCAGCATTTT; CDR3: CASSSPGYNQPQHF
J: TRBJ1-3; D: .; size: .; V: TRBV6-1; DNA: TGTGCCAGCAGACATGTCTCTGGAAACACCATATATTTT; CDR3: CASRHVSGNTIYF
J: TRBJ1-2; D: TRBD1; size: .; V: TRBV4-1; DNA: TGCGCCAGCAGCCAAGGGACACAGGGGGCGGACTATGGCTACACCTTC; CDR3: CASSQGTQGADYGYTF
J: TRBJ2-1; D: .; size: .; V: TRBV5-1; DNA: TGCGCCAGCAGCCCCACGACGGGGTACGATGAGCAGTTCTTC; CDR3: CASSPTTGYDEQFF
J: TRBJ2-3; D: .; size: .; V: TRBV2; DNA: TGTGCCAGCAGTGACACGGTCACCGGCACAGATACGCAGTATTTT; CDR3: CASSDTVTGTDTQYF
J: TRBJ2-7; D: .; size: .; V: TRBV6-6; DNA: TGTGCCAGCAGACAGGGACATCTTTACGAGCAGTACTTC; CDR3: CASRQGHLYEQYF
J: TRBJ2-3; D: TRBD2; size: .; V: TRBV13; DNA: TGTGCCAGCAGCTCACTTCCGGGACTAGCGAGGAGGGATACGCAGTATTTT; CDR3: CASSSLPGLARRDTQYF
J: TRBJ2-5; D: TRBD1; size: once; V: TRBV4-2; DNA: TGTGCCAGCAGCCCACAGGGGGCGCAGGAGGAGACCCAGTACTTC; CDR3: CASSPQGAQEETQYF
J: TRBJ2-7; D: .; size: .; V: TRBV4-2; DNA: TGTGCCAGCAGCCAGTCGGGCGGGGGCCAGTCCTACGAGCAGTACTTC; CDR3: CASSQSGGGQSYEQYF
J: TRBJ2-2; D: TRBD1; size: .; V: TRBV2; DNA: TGTGCCAGCAGTGATTCGTTAGGACAGGGGACGACCGGGGAGCTGTTTTTT; CDR3: CASSDSLGQGTTGELFF
J: TRBJ2-4; D: .; size: .; V: TRBV6-5; DNA: TGTGCCAGCAGCTCGACGACAAGCACAAAAAACATTCAGTACTTC; CDR3: CASSSTTSTKNIQYF
J: TRBJ1-1; D: TRBD1; size: .; V: TRBV30; DNA: TGTGCCTGGAGTGAACTCCGGGACAGGGAGACTGAAGCTTTCTTT; CDR3: CAWSELRDRETEAFF
J: TRBJ1-5; D: .; size: .; V: TRBV6-1; DNA: TGTGCCAGCAGTGAAAGGGGGTGGAGCAATCAGCCCCAGCATTTT; CDR3: CASSERGWSNQPQHF
J: TRBJ2-1; D: TRBD2; size: .; V: TRBV14; DNA: TGTGCCAGCAGCCAAGAGACTAGCGGGATCTTTGAGCAGTTCTTC; CDR3: CASSQETSGIFEQFF
J: TRBJ2-7; D: TRBD2; size: .; V: TRBV15; DNA: TGTGCCACCAGCGGAATGAGCGGGGCCAGCTCCTACGAGCAGTACTTC; CDR3: CATSGMSGASSYEQYF
J: TRBJ1-1; D: .; size: .; V: TRBV10-1; DNA: TGCGCCAGCAATCGGGCGGAGGACACTGAAGCTTTCTTT; CDR3: CASNRAEDTEAFF
J: TRBJ2-2; D: .; size: .; V: TRBV27; DNA: TGTGCCAGCAGTTTATGGGGCAGGGCGAACACCGGGGAGCTGTTTTTT; CDR3: CASSLWGRANTGELFF
J: TRBJ1-4; D: .; size: .; V: TRBV11-2; DNA: TGTGCCAGCAGCTTAGTGGGACCGCTGCTAGGGGGTAATGAAAAACTGTTTTTT; CDR3: CASSLVGPLLGGNEKLFF
J: TRBJ2-2; D: TRBD2; size: once; V: TRBV18; DNA: TGTGCCAGCTCAACGGCGGGAGCTATATCTACGAACACCGGGGAGCTGTTTTTT; CDR3: CASSTAGAISTNTGELFF
J: TRBJ2-1; D: TRBD1; size: .; V: TRBV4-1; DNA: TGCGCCAGCAGCCAAGGGGACAGAGCCTACAATGAGCAGTTCTTC; CDR3: CASSQGDRAYNEQFF
J: TRBJ2-3; D: .; size: .; V: TRBV7-9; DNA: TGTGCCATCCACCCTGGACTGGCCCTCACAGATACGCAGTATTTT; CDR3: CAIHPGLALTDTQYF
J: TRBJ1-5; D: .; size: .; V: TRBV4-2; DNA: TGTGCCAGCAGCCAAGAGTATAGCAATCAGCCCCAGCATTTT; CDR3: CASSQEYSNQPQHF
J: TRBJ1-6; D: .; size: .; V: TRBV18; DNA: TGTGCCAGCTCACCCGGGGGGGATAATTCACCCCTCCACTTT; CDR3: CASSPGGDNSPLHF
J: TRBJ2-1; D: .; size: .; V: TRBV11-2; DNA: TGTGCCAGCAGCACCGCCCTCCAAATTCCAAGAGACAATGAGCAGTTCTTC; CDR3: CASSTALQIPRDNEQFF
J: TRBJ2-3; D: TRBD2; size: .; V: TRBV4-2; DNA: TGTGCCAGCAGCCAATTGGCAGGAGCGGGGGGGCCTCCAGATACGCAGTATTTT; CDR3: CASSQLAGAGGPPDTQYF
J: TRBJ2-2; D: TRBD1; size: .; V: TRBV10-3; DNA: TGTGCCATCAGTGAGAACGCTCAGGGGGCAGAAGGGGAGCTGTTTTTT; CDR3: CAISENAQGAEGELFF
J: TRBJ1-2; D: .; size: .; V: TRBV19; DNA: TGTGCCAGTAGTCCGGGAAGGGTCTATGGCTACACCTTC; CDR3: CASSPGRVYGYTF
J: TRBJ2-3; D: .; size: .; V: TRBV5-1; DNA: TGCGCCAGCAGCGCGGGGAGAACAGATACGCAGTATTTT; CDR3: CASSAGRTDTQYF
J: TRBJ2-1; D: .; size: .; V: TRBV10-1; DNA: TGCGCCAGCAGTGATACAGGGATGGGGAACAATGAGCAGTTCTTC; CDR3: CASSDTGMGNNEQFF
J: TRBJ1-4; D: .; size: .; V: TRBV28; DNA: TGTGCCAGCAGTTTTGGGGGGGTTGGTTTTGAAAAACTGTTTTTT; CDR3: CASSFGGVGFEKLFF
J: TRBJ1-2; D: .; size: .; V: TRBV6-1; DNA: TGTGCCAGCAGTCCAGGGTATACATATTATGGCTACACCTTC; CDR3: CASSPGYTYYGYTF
J: TRBJ1-6; D: .; size: .; V: TRBV19; DNA: TGTGCCAGTAGTCCCTTCGCGGTAGGGGGAAATTCACCCCTCCACTTT; CDR3: CASSPFAVGGNSPLHF
J: TRBJ2-5; D: .; size: .; V: TRBV27; DNA: TGTGCCAGCAGTTTGAAACAGATGGGGGGGACCCAGTACTTC; CDR3: CASSLKQMGGTQYF
J: TRBJ2-2; D: TRBD2; size: .; V: TRBV29-1; DNA: TGCAGCGTCCTTAGCGGGGACACCGGGGAGCTGTTTTTT; CDR3: CSVLSGDTGELFF
J: TRBJ2-7; D: .; size: .; V: TRBV23-1; DNA: TGCGCCAGCAGTCACGGGGGACGGGCGATCTACGAGCAGTACTTC; CDR3: CASSHGGRAIYEQYF
J: TRBJ1-5; D: .; size: once; V: TRBV6-1; DNA: TGTGCCAGCAGTGAAGGGTTCAGGCAGTCTAGCAATCAGCCCCAGCATTTT; CDR3: CASSEGFRQSSNQPQHF
J: TRBJ1-1; D: .; size: .; V: TRBV5-6; DNA: TGTGCCAGCAGCAATTTGCGGGTCACTGAAGCTTTCTTT; CDR3: CASSNLRVTEAFF
J: TRBJ2-2; D: TRBD1; size: .; V: TRBV5-1; DNA: TGCGCCAGCACCTCTAGTACAGGGGCCGTCGGGGAGCTGTTTTTT; CDR3: CASTSSTGAVGELFF
J: TRBJ1-5; D: TRBD1; size: .; V: TRBV28; DNA: TGTGCCAGCAGTACTCGACAGGGGGCGGGTCAGCCCCAGCATTTT; CDR3: CASSTRQGAGQPQHF
J: TRBJ2-7; D: .; size: .; V: TRBV27; DNA: TGTGCGACGAGAGGGTTGGGGTACGAGCAGTACTTC; CDR3: CATRGLGYEQYF
J: TRBJ2-7; D: TRBD2; size: .; V: TRBV7-6; DNA: TGTGCCAGCAGCTTAGGCGGGGGGCTTGGCGAGCAGTACTTC; CDR3: CASSLGGGLGEQYF
J: TRBJ2-2; D: TRBD2; size: .; V: TRBV7-2; DNA: TGTGCCAGCACCCCGGCCGGGCGGGGGGCCGCGAACACCGGGGAGCTGTTTTTT; CDR3: CASTPAGRGAANTGELFF